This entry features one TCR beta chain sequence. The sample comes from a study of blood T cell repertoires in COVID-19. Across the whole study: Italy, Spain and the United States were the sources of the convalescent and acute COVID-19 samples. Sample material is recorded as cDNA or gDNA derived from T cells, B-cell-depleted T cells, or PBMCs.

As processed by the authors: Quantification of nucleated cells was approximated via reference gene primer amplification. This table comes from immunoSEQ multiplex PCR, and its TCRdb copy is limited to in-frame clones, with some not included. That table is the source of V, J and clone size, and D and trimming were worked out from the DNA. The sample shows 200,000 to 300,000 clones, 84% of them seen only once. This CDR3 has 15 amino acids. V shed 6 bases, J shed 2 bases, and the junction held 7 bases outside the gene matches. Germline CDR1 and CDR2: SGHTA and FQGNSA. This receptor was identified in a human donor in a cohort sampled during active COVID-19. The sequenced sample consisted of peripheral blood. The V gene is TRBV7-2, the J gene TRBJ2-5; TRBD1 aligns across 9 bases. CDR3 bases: TGTGCCAGCAGTGGGGGGGACAGGGCGCAAGAGACCCAGTACTTC. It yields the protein CASSGGDRAQETQYF.